This T cell receptor beta chain is drawn from a study of T cells in Graves' hyperthyroidism and ophthalmopathy. The table lists this clonotype with many counts. Using RNA transcripts as the source, TCR beta CDR3 regions were amplified. Carried out on the TCR CDR3, a first-round RT-PCR used the HTBI primer set. TCRdb re-derived calls from the multiplex PCR reads in MiXCR, one entry per CDR3 protein. The table shows about 350,000 distinct CDR3 sequences, with roughly 18% occurring only once. This CDR3 region has 12 residues. Germline-derived CDR1 and CDR2 are DFQATT and SNEGSKA (reference sequence). V was pared by 3 bases and J by 4 bases, with 7 bases between.

The rearrangement joins TRBV20-1 to TRBJ1-5; no definite D call. Sequencing was performed on blood. This sequence was found in a woman in her forties with Graves' ophthalmopathy. The CDR3 sequence is CSASVTNQPQHF. DNA of the CDR3: TGCAGTGCTAGCGTTACGAATCAGCCCCAGCATTTT.